These 31 T cell receptor beta chains share one sample of origin, sequenced in a study of T-cell memory formation after mild COVID-19. TCRdb redid the calling of the 5' RACE reads with MiXCR, one entry per CDR3 protein. Among under 400,000 distinct CDR3 sequences listed, 20% to 25% were seen once. The sequenced sample consisted of PBMCs or a T cell subset sorted from them (not recorded which). The receptors stem from an adult woman who had mild COVID-19 (a few samples of this study predate the infection). Cell type and time point are not known.

This clonotype was observed at least ten times. This sequence joins TRBV29-1 and TRBJ1-1, with a possible D match to TRBD1 (5 bases). This CDR3 is built from 12 residues. Trimming shortened V by 4 bases and J by 6 bases, and 12 bases separated the two germline ends. Germline V gene data show CDR1 as SQVTM and CDR2 as ANQGSEA. CDR3 sequence reads: CSVGEQAAEAFF. In DNA, the CDR3 is TGCAGCGTTGGAGAACAGGCCGCTGAAGCTTTCTTT.

The V and J genes are TRBV5-4 and TRBJ2-7, with 12 nucleotides matching TRBD1. CDR1 and CDR2 from the germline V gene are SGHNT and YYREEE (reference sequence). The CDR3 is made up of 18 amino acids. V lost 4 bases and J lost 3; bases outside the gene matches: 14. For the CDR3, the DNA is TGTGCCAGCAGCCGGGACAGGGGGCGAAATATGGCTTACTACGAGCAGTACTTC. Residues: CASSRDRGRNMAYYEQYF.

This clonotype was recorded many times. The rearrangement links TRBV11-2 to TRBJ2-1; no clear D. The V end lost 1 base, the J end lost 4 bases, and 11 bases lay between the germline ends. In germline, CDR1 is SGHAT, CDR2 FQNNGV. The CDR3 has 15 residues. This CDR3 is CASSLAGSPYNEQFF. The CDR3, as DNA: TGTGCCAGCAGCTTAGCGGGCAGCCCATACAATGAGCAGTTCTTC.

This clonotype has a handful of counts. The chain is built from TRBV6-2 or TRBV6-3 and TRBJ2-1; D possibly uses TRBD1 or TRBD2 (5 bases each). The CDR3 contains 15 residues. The germline V gene encodes CDR1 MNHEY and CDR2 SVGEGT. Trimming pared 2 bases from V and 3 bases from J, leaving 11 bases between. CDR3 sequence reads: CASSYGRDLYNEQFF. Written as DNA, the CDR3 is TGTGCCAGCAGTTACGGCAGGGACCTCTACAATGAGCAGTTCTTC.

In its sample, this clonotype was seen a few times. The J gene is TRBJ2-6, the V gene TRBV5-1; D remains unclear. V was trimmed by 2 bases and J by 4 bases, leaving 7 bases between them. Germline V gene sequence: CDR1 SGHRS, CDR2 YFSETQ. The CDR3 contains 14 residues. CDR3 region: CASSLTLGANVLTF. The DNA for the CDR3 is TGCGCCAGCAGCTTAACCCTAGGGGCCAACGTCCTGACTTTC.

V usage is TRBV11-1 and J usage is TRBJ1-1; D is possibly TRBD1 (5 bases). The CDR3 runs 13 residues. V was cut by 4 bases and J by 0 bases, with 6 bases left in between. The germline CDR1 and CDR2 sequences are SGHAT and FQDESV (reference sequence). The CDR3 DNA is TGTGCCAGCAGCTGGGGCATGAACACTGAAGCTTTCTTT. It is translated as CASSWGMNTEAFF.

As DNA, the CDR3 is TGTGCCAGCACCCCCCGGGCCAGCTCAGGGGCGGGGATCTCCTACAATGAGCAGTTCTTC. Protein product: CASTPRASSGAGISYNEQFF. The rearrangement links TRBV27 to TRBJ2-1, with D possibly being TRBD1 or TRBD2 (6 bases each). The CDR3 contains 20 residues. Germline CDR1 reads MNHEY; CDR2 reads SMNVEV (reference sequence). Trimming stripped 7 bases from V and 0 bases from J, with 28 bases between.

The chain joins TRBV7-9 to TRBJ2-3, with a possible D match to TRBD1 (5 bases). Germline values: CDR1 SEHNR, CDR2 FQNEAQ (reference sequence). V was shortened by 5 bases and J by 2 bases, with 11 bases between the two germline ends. The CDR3 is made up of 14 amino acids. The CDR3 spells CASSVQGVTDTQYF. The CDR3 DNA is TGTGCCAGCAGCGTGCAAGGGGTCACAGATACGCAGTATTTT.

This clonotype was detected ten times or more. The gene calls are TRBV5-1 and TRBJ2-3, with D tentatively TRBD1 (5 bases). The CDR3 extends over 16 amino acids. CDR1 and CDR2 (germline): SGHRS, YFSETQ. Trimming pared 4 bases from V and 4 bases from J, leaving 19 bases between. CDR3 loop: CASSEGVGFSADTQYF. The CDR3, as DNA: TGCGCCAGCAGCGAAGGGGTCGGGTTTTCAGCAGATACGCAGTATTTT.

The V call is TRBV6-2 or TRBV6-3, the J call TRBJ2-3, with 8 bases fitting TRBD1. The CDR3 length is 14 residues. The germline CDR1 and CDR2 sequences are MNHEY and SVGEGT. The V and J ends lost 4 bases and 6 bases, in that order; junction bases with no gene match: 6. The CDR3 loop reads CASSFLQGADTQYF. The DNA for the CDR3 is TGTGCCAGCAGTTTTCTCCAGGGGGCGGATACGCAGTATTTT.

The CDR3 bases are TGCAGTGCGCCCGGGACAGGCACAGATACGCAGTATTTT. Protein: CSAPGTGTDTQYF. J is TRBJ2-3 and V is TRBV20-1; 7 nucleotides match TRBD1. Germline V gives CDR1 DFQATT, CDR2 SNEGSKA (reference sequence). Unmatched junction bases numbered 4, after V lost 6 bases and J lost 1 base. The CDR3 is 13 amino acids.

The chain links TRBV6-5 to TRBJ1-6; 10 bases are shared with TRBD1. Losses at the gene ends were 2 bases for V and 8 bases for J; bases not matched to a gene: 12. Germline-derived CDR1 and CDR2 are MNHEY and SVGAGI. The CDR3 extends over 18 amino acids. Written as DNA, the CDR3 is TGTGCCAGCAGTTACAGGGCGGACAGGGGGTCCTTCCATTCACCCCTCCACTTT. Protein product: CASSYRADRGSFHSPLHF.

This clonotype has just a few counts. The chain couples TRBV4-1 to TRBJ2-1; TRBD1 aligns across 9 bases. The V gene end was trimmed by 2 bases and the J gene end by 6 bases; junction bases not matched to a gene: 11. This CDR3 is built from 17 residues. The germline gives CDR1 MGHRA, CDR2 YSYEKL. The CDR3 nucleotides are TGCGCCAGCAGCCAATATGAGAACAGGGGGCGAGGCAATGAGCAGTTCTTC. This translates into CASSQYENRGRGNEQFF.

The J gene is TRBJ1-1, the V gene TRBV7-9; D is undetermined. Germline-derived CDR1 and CDR2 are SEHNR and FQNEAQ (reference sequence). With 5 bases removed from V and 1 base from J, the gap between germline ends came to 11 bases. The CDR3 consists of 14 residues. The CDR3 loop is CASSPTAGNTEAFF. The CDR3 bases are TGTGCCAGCAGCCCCACAGCCGGGAACACTGAAGCTTTCTTT. Drawing the rest from reference TRBV7-9 and TRBJ1-1, the complete variable domain is DTGVSQNPRHKITKRGQNVTFRCDPISEHNRLYWYRQTLGQGPEFLTYFQNEAQLEKSRLLSDRFSAERPKGSFSTLEIQRTEQGDSAMYLCASSPTAGNTEAFFGQGTRLTVV.

This clonotype was found a few times. V gene TRBV25-1 combines with J gene TRBJ2-5, with D possibly TRBD1 on 5 matching bases. Germline-derived CDR1 and CDR2 are MGHDK and SYGVNS. The germline V and J ends were trimmed by 8 bases and 6 bases, with 13 bases remaining between them. This CDR3 is 12 amino acids long. CDR3 region: CASGAGLQTQYF. DNA of the CDR3: TGTGCCAGCGGGGCAGGGTTACAGACCCAGTACTTC.

The V gene is TRBV20-1, the J gene TRBJ2-3; 7 positions agree with TRBD2. V dropped 5 bases and J dropped 4; count of bases not matched to a gene: 12. This CDR3 is built from 15 residues. Per germline, CDR1 DFQATT and CDR2 SNEGSKA (reference sequence). In nucleotides, the CDR3 is TGCAGTGCTCGAGGACTAGGAGGAATGGCAGATACGCAGTATTTT. Residues: CSARGLGGMADTQYF.

The rearrangement joins TRBV5-1 to TRBJ2-7; D may be TRBD1 (6 bases). In germline, CDR1 is SGHRS, CDR2 YFSETQ. The CDR3 consists of 14 residues. The V and J ends lost 0 bases and 3 bases respectively, with 10 bases between them. CDR3 sequence (DNA): TGCGCCAGCAGCTTGGGGACAGATTACTACGAGCAGTACTTC. This sequence encodes CASSLGTDYYEQYF.

This clonotype has just a few counts. V usage is TRBV7-2 and J usage is TRBJ1-1; no reliable D call. V lost 6 bases and J 2 bases, leaving 10 bases between the germline ends. Germline CDR1 reads SGHTA; CDR2 reads FQGNSA. This CDR3 comprises 13 residues. This CDR3 reads CASRETPNTEAFF. CDR3 DNA: TGTGCCAGCAGAGAAACACCTAACACTGAAGCTTTCTTT.

The CDR3 here is CASRGTGIIQYF. CDR3 nucleotide sequence: TGTGCCAGCAGGGGGACAGGGATAATTCAGTACTTC. The V gene is TRBV2, the J gene TRBJ2-4, with 9 bases aligning to TRBD1. Germline CDR1 reads SNHLY; CDR2 reads FYNNEI. With V trimmed by 6 bases and J by 10 bases, 4 bases remained unmatched. CDR3 length equals 12 residues.

The chain links TRBV3-1 to TRBJ2-1, with unresolved D. Trimming left V 1 base short and J 12 bases short, with 10 bases between. The CDR3 consists of 12 residues. Germline V CDR1 and CDR2: LGHDT, YNNKEL (reference sequence). The CDR3 region has the DNA TGTGCCAGCAGCCAAGGGGCGTCCTTGCAGTTCTTC. Protein: CASSQGASLQFF.

This clonotype was counted between two and nine times. The chain combines TRBV11-3 with TRBJ1-1, with D uncertain. Germline CDR1 is SGHNT and CDR2 is YENEEA. The ends were cut back, 1 base at V and 4 bases at J, with 19 bases in the middle. The CDR3 sequence is 17 residues long. For the CDR3, the DNA is TGTGCCAGCAGCTTAGCCGCTCTGGGATCGGGGAGCACTGAAGCTTTCTTT. Protein sequence: CASSLAALGSGSTEAFF.

The gene calls are TRBV20-1 and TRBJ2-5; 9 bases fit TRBD2. Trimming at V came to 1 base and at J to 1 base, leaving 7 bases not matched to a gene. The germline gives CDR1 DFQATT, CDR2 SNEGSKA (reference sequence). This CDR3 is built from 16 residues. CDR3 loop: CSARGGSGGTQETQYF. In nucleotides, the CDR3 is TGCAGTGCTAGAGGGGGTAGCGGGGGTACCCAAGAGACCCAGTACTTC.

This clonotype has a handful of counts. The gene calls are TRBV29-1 and TRBJ2-4, with D hard to call. V dropped 4 bases and J dropped 0 bases, with 13 bases sitting between them. Germline CDR1 and CDR2: SQVTM and ANQGSEA. This CDR3 comprises 15 residues. CDR3 nucleotide sequence: TGCAGCGTTGTATACCCTCAGAAAGCCAAAAACATTCAGTACTTC. As protein: CSVVYPQKAKNIQYF.

The chain's CDR3 is CSVEGTSGSPRPFF. The CDR3 DNA sequence: TGCAGCGTTGAAGGGACTAGCGGGAGCCCTCGGCCGTTCTTC. The J gene is TRBJ2-1, the V gene TRBV29-1; 13 nucleotides match TRBD2. This CDR3 contains 14 residues. CDR1 and CDR2 (germline): SQVTM, ANQGSEA. Unmatched junction bases numbered 9, after V lost 1 base and J lost 15 bases.

The chain joins TRBV5-4 to TRBJ2-7; 13 nucleotides align to TRBD2. This CDR3 is built from 17 residues. Germline CDR1 is SGHNT and CDR2 is YYREEE (reference sequence). V shed 2 bases and J 0 bases; nucleotides not matched to a gene: 5. This CDR3 reads CASSFGLAGANSYEQYF. Written as DNA, the CDR3 is TGTGCCAGCAGCTTCGGACTAGCGGGGGCGAACTCCTACGAGCAGTACTTC. Supplemented by reference TRBV5-4 and TRBJ2-7, the full variable domain reads ETGVTQSPTHLIKTRGQQVTLRCSSQSGHNTVSWYQQALGQGPQFIFQYYREEENGRGNFPPRFSGLQFPNYSSELNVNALELDDSALYLCASSFGLAGANSYEQYFGPGTRLTVT.

This chain links TRBV5-1 with TRBJ2-7; D possibly corresponds to TRBD1 (6 bases). In germline, CDR1 is SGHRS, CDR2 YFSETQ. V lost 0 bases, J lost 7 bases, and 14 bases lay in between. CDR3 length equals 14 residues. The CDR3 bases are TGCGCCAGCAGCTTGGTGTCAGGGGCGGCTGAGCAGTACTTC. As protein: CASSLVSGAAEQYF.

The gene calls are TRBV19 and TRBJ2-1, with a possible D match to TRBD2 (5 bases). Germline CDR1 reads LNHDA; CDR2 reads SQIVND (reference sequence). Trimming stripped 5 bases from V and 2 bases from J, with 13 bases between. The CDR3 has 15 residues. CDR3 protein: CASSSGRRAYNEQFF. The DNA of the CDR3 is TGTGCCAGTAGTTCGGGGAGAAGGGCCTACAATGAGCAGTTCTTC.

This clonotype was picked up a small number of times. The chain employs TRBV27 and TRBJ2-4; no reliable D call. CDR3 length equals 15 residues. V dropped 1 base and J dropped 8 bases, with 15 bases sitting between them. Germline lookup yields CDR1 MNHEY and CDR2 SMNVEV (reference sequence). The CDR3 DNA reads as TGTGCCAGCAGTTTATACGGTAGGGTAGGTGACATTCAGTACTTC. Protein sequence: CASSLYGRVGDIQYF.

The rearrangement uses TRBV4-3 and TRBJ1-2, with a possible D match to TRBD1 (6 bases). Germline V gives CDR1 LGHNA, CDR2 YSLEER. Deletions cut 4 bases from V and 1 base from J, with 10 bases between. CDR3 length equals 14 residues. The CDR3 sequence is CASSPGTFNYGYTF. The CDR3 DNA is TGCGCCAGCAGCCCCGGGACATTTAACTATGGCTACACCTTC.

J is TRBJ2-7 and V is TRBV11-2; D is perhaps TRBD1 (5 bases). CDR3 length: 13 amino acids. Deletions cut 8 bases from V and 3 bases from J, with 14 bases between. Germline V gene sequence: CDR1 SGHAT, CDR2 FQNNGV. Here the CDR3 reads CASYGGRDYEQYF. The CDR3 DNA follows: TGTGCCAGCTATGGTGGCAGGGACTACGAGCAGTACTTC.

This clonotype appeared a few times. V usage is TRBV12-3 or TRBV12-4 and J usage is TRBJ2-2; the match to TRBD2 covers 9 bases. The CDR3 loop spans 15 amino acids. V was clipped by 5 bases and J by 1 base; unmatched bases: 2. CDR3 sequence: CASSRAGGNTGELFF. DNA for the CDR3: TGTGCCAGCAGTCGAGCGGGGGGGAACACCGGGGAGCTGTTTTTT.